In its sample, the clone carrying this T cell receptor beta chain was seen once. Its specificity is not known. TCRdb's copy holds only in-frame clones and misses some; the assay was immunoSEQ multiplex PCR. Of over 9,500 clones detected, around four fifths appear once; the ten largest clones hold around 43%. This sample was taken from a study of PD-1 blockade in classical Hodgkin lymphoma. Time point given: cycle 4 day 1 (C4D1), after more than 5 weeks of nivolumab. Relapse after autologous stem cell transplantation occurred in every patient, and brentuximab vedotin exposure varied. CDR3 length: 11 residues. V lost 6 bases and J 5 bases, leaving 7 bases between the germline ends. Germline V lookup: CDR1 MNHEY, CDR2 SVGAGI. Study outcomes and limitations: Causes of the repertoire differences remain undefined, possibly disease activity or prior therapy. It was among complete responders that baseline diversity resembled that of newly diagnosed patients.

The J gene is TRBJ2-5, the V gene TRBV6-5; D gene unclear. Specimen: peripheral blood mononuclear cells (PBMCs), collected before the fourth cycle of nivolumab. This receptor was taken from a human donor with classical Hodgkin lymphoma. DNA of the CDR3: TGTGCCAGCAGGTCGGTTGAGACCCAGTACTTC. Its translation is CASRSVETQYF.